These 10 T cell receptor beta chains came from one sample sequenced in a study of T cell changes during pregnancy in multiple sclerosis. Libraries were prepared by immunoSEQ multiplex PCR; TCRdb keeps only in-frame clonotypes and omits some of them. In the table there are more than 35,000 clones, just under 95% of which are singletons. This specimen was CD8+ T cells from peripheral blood mononuclear cells, taken in the third trimester of pregnancy. Receptors originate from a female donor with multiple sclerosis, enrolled in a pregnancy study.

The chain recombines TRBV9 with TRBJ2-5, with 16 bases that match TRBD2. Looked up from germline, CDR1 is SGDLS and CDR2 is YYNGEE. CDR3 length: 17 residues. V was pared by 6 bases and J by 5 bases, with 10 bases of the junction left unmatched. This CDR3 is CASTLGTSGGADETQYF. For the CDR3, the DNA is TGTGCCAGCACCCTCGGGACTAGCGGGGGGGCCGATGAGACCCAGTACTTC.

This chain connects TRBV6-1 to TRBJ1-1; 7 bases align to TRBD1. From germline, CDR1 is MNHNS and CDR2 SASEGT. V gave up 4 bases and J gave up 5 bases; unmatched junction bases: 16. The CDR3 loop spans 17 amino acids. CDR3 DNA: TGTGCCAGCAGTGGCGACAGGGATCGTCCAACCAGAACTGAAGCTTTCTTT. It codes for CASSGDRDRPTRTEAFF.

The CDR3 spells CASSDSVPRRTDTQYF. CDR3 nucleotides: TGTGCCAGCAGTGACTCGGTCCCCCGGCGGACAGATACGCAGTATTTT. The chain has TRBV6-4 and TRBJ2-3; the D is unclear. Germline V lookup: CDR1 MRHNA, CDR2 SNTAGT. V lost 0 bases, J lost 3 bases, and 13 bases lay in between. CDR3 size: 16 residues.

The J gene is TRBJ2-7, the V gene TRBV27; D ambiguous. The CDR3 is made up of 11 amino acids. CDR1 is MNHEY, CDR2 SMNVEV, per germline (reference sequence). V lost 5 bases, J lost 4 bases, and 6 bases lay in between. In nucleotides, the CDR3 is TGTGCCAGCAGTACACCTTACGAGCAGTACTTC. It is translated as CASSTPYEQYF.

The chain joins TRBV7-5 to TRBJ2-4; no check of the table's D call, TRBD2, against the DNA was made. TRBV7-5 is marked as a pseudogene. This CDR3 region has 20 residues. The CDR3 DNA follows: TGTGCCAGAAGCTTAGACGTCGAAACTCCCCTCCCTCTAGCCAAAAACATTCAGTACTTC. Translated: CARSLDVETPLPLAKNIQYF.

The chain joins TRBV6-4 to TRBJ2-3; D is unresolved. The CDR3 covers 14 residues. The germline CDR1 and CDR2 sequences are MRHNA and SNTAGT. Deletions cut 6 bases from V and 4 bases from J, with 14 bases between. Written as DNA, the CDR3 is TGTGCCAGCAGCCCCGGCCCGGCGGCAGATACGCAGTATTTT. As protein: CASSPGPAADTQYF.

The CDR3 DNA follows: TGTGCCAGCACCGGGACATACACCGGGGAGCTGTTTTTT. Amino acid sequence: CASTGTYTGELFF. The chain recombines TRBV2 with TRBJ2-2, with D perhaps TRBD1 (6 bases). This CDR3 has 13 amino acids. The germline V gene encodes CDR1 SNHLY and CDR2 FYNNEI. V shed 7 bases and J shed 3 bases, with 9 bases lying between them.

The V call is TRBV13, the J call TRBJ2-5, with 10 bases matching TRBD2. Unmatched junction bases numbered 14, after V lost 5 bases and J lost 5 bases. This CDR3 is built from 17 residues. CDR1 and CDR2 (germline): PRHDT, FYEKMQ (reference sequence). CDR3 nucleotide sequence: TGTGCCAGCAGCCCAAGTAGCGGGGGGCCGGTCGGTGAGACCCAGTACTTC. Amino acids: CASSPSSGGPVGETQYF. Full variable domain (outside the CDR3, taken from reference TRBV13 and TRBJ2-5): AAGVIQSPRHLIKEKRETATLKCYPIPRHDTVYWYQQGPGQDPQFLISFYEKMQSDKGSIPDRFSAQQFSDYHSELNMSSLELGDSALYFCASSPSSGGPVGETQYFGPGTRLLVL.

The chain uses TRBV9 and TRBJ1-3; 7 nucleotides agree with TRBD1. V trimming: 3 bases; J trimming: 2 bases; junction bases outside the gene matches: 5. This CDR3 is built from 15 residues. CDR1 is SGDLS, CDR2 YYNGEE, per germline. The CDR3 sequence is CASSGRTGAGNTIYF. CDR3 nucleotide sequence: TGTGCCAGCAGCGGACGAACAGGGGCTGGAAACACCATATATTTT.

In its sample, this clone was seen once. The rearrangement uses TRBV5-1 and TRBJ1-1; 7 nucleotides align to TRBD1. J lost 4 bases, V lost 1 base, and 4 bases had no gene match. The CDR3 has 14 amino acids. Germline CDR1 reads SGHRS; CDR2 reads YFSETQ. CDR3 sequence: CASSLTGVTTEAFF. The DNA of the CDR3 is TGCGCCAGCAGCTTGACAGGGGTCACCACTGAAGCTTTCTTT.